This TCR beta chain was sequenced during a study of T cells in tuberculosis. Background on the study: The T cells targeted glucose monomycolate, a mycobacterial lipid, via CD1B. In South Africa, adults with active tuberculosis were compared with IGRA-negative and latently infected IGRA-positive adolescents.

In the case of this clone: Its antigen is undetermined.

This table comes from immunoSEQ multiplex PCR, and its TCRdb copy is limited to in-frame clones, with some not included. This table holds 30,000 to 45,000 clones, 85% to 95% found once. General study results and limits: Active tuberculosis alpha repertoires lay closer to GMM-specific TCRs than controls'.

Per the germline V gene, CDR1 is LGHNA and CDR2 is YNFKEQ. The CDR3 totals 15 residues. V lost 4 bases, J lost 8 bases, and 10 bases stayed unmatched. What was sequenced was PBMCs. The clonotype originates from a donor aged 10-29 years with latent tuberculosis or without tuberculosis infection. V and J are TRBV4-2 and TRBJ2-1, with 8 bases matching TRBD2. The CDR3 region has the DNA TGTGCCAGCAGCCGCCGAGCGGGGGTTGAGGATGAGCAGTTCTTC. It yields the protein CASSRRAGVEDEQFF.